Listed below are T cell receptor beta chains from one sample, sequenced in a study of blood T cell repertoires in COVID-19. The assay was immunoSEQ multiplex PCR, and TCRdb's table has in-frame clones only and misses some. The profile covers some 69,000 clones, with 81% appearing a single time and approximately 22% taken by the ten largest. The sequencing input was peripheral blood. Receptor source: a woman between 70 and 85 years old with acute or convalescent COVID-19. The CDR3 runs from the conserved cysteine through the conserved F or W. D genes are given only for firm matches. Not all rows give a size; the values are once, few, many and, for expanded clones, a class.

clone size	D gene	V gene	J gene	CDR3 protein	CDR3 DNA
.	.	TRBV7-8	TRBJ1-2	CASSLFRSGGYTF	TGTGCCAGCAGCTTATTTCGCTCGGGAGGCTACACCTTC
few	.	TRBV6-5	TRBJ1-2	CASSSDSPYGYTF	TGTGCCAGCAGTTCGGACAGTCCTTATGGCTACACCTTC
.	.	TRBV7-9	TRBJ1-1	CASSLPYREEAFF	TGTGCCAGCAGCTTGCCTTACAGGGAGGAAGCTTTCTTT
once	TRBD1	TRBV10-3	TRBJ2-7	CAILSGTEYHEQYF	TGTGCCATCTTATCCGGGACAGAGTACCACGAGCAGTACTTC
.	.	TRBV5-8	TRBJ2-3	CASSPMLVGGTDTQYF	TGTGCCAGCAGCCCTATGCTTGTAGGGGGCACAGATACGCAGTATTTT
.	.	TRBV12-3/TRBV12-4	TRBJ2-1	CASTLGSQSQFF	TGTGCCAGCACCTTAGGTAGCCAAAGTCAATTCTTC
.	TRBD1	TRBV3-1/TRBV3-2	TRBJ2-3	CASSRQGGGDTQYF	TGTGCCAGCAGCCGACAGGGTGGGGGAGATACGCAGTATTTT
.	TRBD1	TRBV19	TRBJ1-1	CASTDPGTGGLNTEAFF	TGTGCCAGTACCGACCCCGGGACAGGGGGGTTGAACACTGAAGCTTTCTTT
.	.	TRBV15	TRBJ1-3	CATSREGLGGNTIYF	TGTGCCACCAGCAGAGAGGGTCTTGGAGGGAACACCATATATTTT
.	TRBD1	TRBV27	TRBJ1-5	CASSSYRGFNQPQHF	TGTGCCAGCAGTTCCTACAGGGGATTCAATCAGCCCCAGCATTTT
.	.	TRBV7-9	TRBJ1-2	CASSPAGANYGYTF	TGTGCCAGCAGCCCCGCGGGGGCTAACTATGGCTACACCTTC
few	.	TRBV14	TRBJ1-1	CASSRTANTEAFF	TGTGCCAGCAGCCGGACAGCGAACACTGAAGCTTTCTTT
.	.	TRBV6-5	TRBJ2-1	CASSHINRVNEQFF	TGTGCCAGCAGTCACATAAACAGGGTAAATGAGCAGTTCTTC
.	TRBD1	TRBV3-1/TRBV3-2	TRBJ1-1	CASSPLDRVGTEAFF	TGTGCCAGCAGCCCCCTGGACAGGGTGGGCACTGAAGCTTTCTTT
.	.	TRBV11-1	TRBJ2-5	CASSPAPLKAETQYF	TGTGCCAGCAGCCCCGCCCCCCTCAAAGCAGAGACCCAGTACTTC
.	TRBD2	TRBV11-2	TRBJ2-3	CASSPNGAGGADTQYF	TGTGCCAGCAGCCCCAATGGCGCGGGAGGAGCAGATACGCAGTATTTT
once	.	TRBV28	TRBJ2-7	CASSFISQGAYEQYF	TGTGCCAGCAGTTTTATTAGCCAGGGCGCCTACGAGCAGTACTTC
.	.	TRBV28	TRBJ1-2	CASSLPLTWGDYGYTF	TGTGCCAGCAGTCTTCCGTTAACCTGGGGCGATTATGGCTACACCTTC
.	TRBD1	TRBV3-1/TRBV3-2	TRBJ1-1	CASSYEPGQGATEAFF	TGTGCCAGCAGCTACGAACCCGGACAGGGGGCCACTGAAGCTTTCTTT
.	TRBD1	TRBV11-2	TRBJ2-4	CASSLVLKGANIQYF	TGTGCCAGCAGCTTAGTTCTTAAGGGGGCCAACATTCAGTACTTC
.	.	TRBV2	TRBJ1-2	CASSEDRLSNYGYTF	TGTGCCAGCAGTGAAGACAGGTTATCTAACTATGGCTACACCTTC
.	.	TRBV3-1/TRBV3-2	TRBJ1-5	CASSPQGGPNQPQHF	TGTGCCAGCAGCCCCCAGGGAGGTCCTAATCAGCCCCAGCATTTT
.	.	TRBV19	TRBJ1-6	CASRQTNYNSPLHF	TGTGCCAGTAGACAGACAAATTATAATTCACCCCTCCACTTT
few	TRBD1	TRBV7-9	TRBJ2-2	CASYQGQGYTGELFF	TGTGCCAGCTATCAGGGACAGGGATACACCGGGGAGCTGTTTTTT
.	TRBD2	TRBV30	TRBJ2-3	CAWGRESGRGDTQYF	TGTGCCTGGGGGCGTGAAAGCGGGAGAGGGGATACGCAGTATTTT
.	TRBD1	TRBV9	TRBJ2-1	CASSVAGQGANNEQFF	TGTGCCAGCAGCGTAGCGGGGCAGGGGGCGAACAATGAGCAGTTCTTC
.	TRBD1	TRBV5-6	TRBJ2-1	CASSATGTGLHEQFF	TGTGCCAGCAGCGCCACCGGGACAGGCCTCCATGAGCAGTTCTTC
few	TRBD2	TRBV4-1	TRBJ2-5	CASSQDPNLAGGQETQYF	TGCGCCAGCAGCCAAGACCCAAACTTAGCGGGGGGTCAAGAGACCCAGTACTTC
.	.	TRBV4-2	TRBJ1-4	CASSRILTFDEKLFF	TGTGCCAGCAGCCGGATTTTGACATTCGATGAAAAACTGTTTTTT
.	.	TRBV5-4	TRBJ2-1	CASTSTWEDEQFF	TGTGCCAGCACCTCGACTTGGGAGGATGAGCAGTTCTTC
.	TRBD1	TRBV28	TRBJ2-7	CASSFPRDRVGYEQYF	TGTGCCAGCAGTTTCCCGAGGGACAGGGTAGGCTACGAGCAGTACTTC
.	.	TRBV28	TRBJ1-3	CASSDWSSGNTIYF	TGTGCCAGCAGTGATTGGAGCTCTGGAAACACCATATATTTT
.	.	TRBV30	TRBJ2-5	CAWSHAGFSGQETQYF	TGTGCCTGGAGTCATGCGGGTTTTAGCGGCCAAGAGACCCAGTACTTC
.	.	TRBV3-1/TRBV3-2	TRBJ2-7	CASSDSGGSYEQYF	TGTGCCAGCAGCGATTCCGGCGGCTCCTACGAGCAGTACTTC
.	.	TRBV5-1	TRBJ2-2	CASKGSGPGELFF	TGCGCCAGCAAAGGAAGCGGGCCCGGGGAGCTGTTTTTT
.	TRBD2	TRBV5-1	TRBJ2-1	CASSLRVAGGINNEQFF	TGCGCCAGCAGCTTGAGGGTAGCGGGAGGTATAAACAATGAGCAGTTCTTC
.	TRBD2	TRBV9	TRBJ2-2	CASSARTSGNTGELFF	TGTGCCAGCAGCGCCCGGACTAGCGGCAACACCGGGGAGCTGTTTTTT
.	.	TRBV28	TRBJ2-7	CASSSPLAGEGNEQYF	TGTGCCAGCAGTTCCCCGCTGGCAGGGGAAGGTAACGAGCAGTACTTC
.	.	TRBV28	TRBJ1-1	CASSLTGWDTEAFF	TGTGCCAGCAGTCTCACAGGATGGGACACTGAAGCTTTCTTT
once	TRBD1	TRBV10-1	TRBJ1-1	CASSARSGGNTEAFF	TGCGCCAGCAGCGCCAGGTCAGGGGGGAACACTGAAGCTTTCTTT
.	TRBD2	TRBV18	TRBJ2-1	CASSGSEASGSADEQFF	TGTGCCAGCTCAGGAAGTGAGGCTAGCGGGAGTGCGGATGAGCAGTTCTTC
.	.	TRBV19	TRBJ2-1	CASSIRRGNEQFF	TGTGCCAGTAGTATAAGGCGCGGGAATGAGCAGTTCTTC
.	TRBD2	TRBV2	TRBJ2-3	CASRQTSGSSDTQYF	TGTGCCAGCCGGCAGACTAGCGGGAGTAGCGATACGCAGTATTTT
.	.	TRBV28	TRBJ2-7	CASSSGHLLYEQYF	TGTGCCAGCAGTTCAGGACATCTTCTCTACGAGCAGTACTTC
.	.	TRBV30	TRBJ2-1	CAWSVQDSKEQFF	TGTGCCTGGAGTGTACAGGACAGTAAAGAGCAGTTCTTC
once	TRBD2	TRBV10-3	TRBJ2-1	CAISEGGRASGNEQFF	TGTGCCATCAGTGAAGGCGGGAGGGCCTCGGGGAATGAGCAGTTCTTC
.	TRBD1	TRBV5-6	TRBJ2-7	CASSSPGQLDEQYF	TGTGCCAGCAGCTCTCCGGGACAGTTGGACGAGCAGTACTTC
.	TRBD2	TRBV19	TRBJ2-1	CASSLAGSVYEQFF	TGTGCCAGTAGTCTAGCGGGAAGCGTCTATGAGCAGTTCTTC
once	.	TRBV15	TRBJ2-5	CATSPRGKTQYF	TGTGCCACCAGCCCGCGCGGAAAGACCCAGTACTTC
.	TRBD1	TRBV27	TRBJ1-1	CASRDSPGQGTEAFF	TGTGCCAGCAGAGATTCCCCGGGACAGGGCACTGAAGCTTTCTTT